This TCR beta chain derives from a study of cytomegalovirus exposure and HLA in healthy donors. In germline, CDR1 is SGHAT, CDR2 FQNNGV. The length of the CDR3 is 15 residues. V lost 1 base to trimming and J lost 8 bases, with 14 bases between them. Use of 60 Vbeta and 13 Jbeta primers characterized the PCR. Produced via immunoSEQ multiplex PCR; TCRdb's table is partial and in-frame only. Of 130,000 or so clones listed, 82% were seen once; the top ten hold roughly 3.2%. Study-level results: In most subjects, TCR beta sequences reportedly gave accurate predictions of HLA-A and HLA-B alleles. A later analysis linked a missense variant in DCLRE1C to the trimming of TCR beta V and J genes. A later analysis reportedly identified an Asian-associated ancestry cluster as carrying fewer N-insertions than the roughly 670-donor mean.

Details on this clone: Its antigen is unknown. In the same sample, other DNA sequences code for this CDR3.

Sample: PBMCs. J is TRBJ1-4 and V is TRBV11-2, with D possibly TRBD1 on 5 matching bases. The source of this sequence is a man aged 18 to 29 in good health and CMV-seropositive. The CDR3 is CASSLVAGRGEKLFF. As DNA, the CDR3 is TGTGCCAGCAGCTTAGTGGCAGGGAGGGGCGAAAAACTGTTTTTT.